The 20 T cell receptor beta chains given below trace back to one sample, sequenced in a study of CD8 T cells in Susac syndrome. RNA totalling about 0.5 to 1 ug underwent reverse transcription with random hexamers. TCRdb processed the immunoSEQ multiplex PCR reads anew with MiXCR; each CDR3 protein has one entry. The table has 200,000 or so distinct CDR3 sequences, under 97% seen once; the top ten hold approximately 0.1%. The sequencing sample was made of CD4+ T cells from PBMCs. The receptors shown here come from a human donor with Susac syndrome.

This clonotype was recorded once. V and J are TRBV7-9 and TRBJ2-5, with TRBD1 identical over 10 bases. Germline assignment: CDR1 SEHNR and CDR2 FQNEAQ (reference sequence). V lost 1 base to trimming and J lost 9 bases; unmatched junction nucleotides: 5. This CDR3 comprises 14 residues. The CDR3 bases are TGTGCCAGCAGCTTAGTGTTGGGGACAGGGGCCCAGTACTTC. Protein product: CASSLVLGTGAQYF.

V usage is TRBV2 and J usage is TRBJ1-2; unclear D gene. The CDR3 has 14 amino acids. V gave up 5 bases and J gave up 0 bases, with 10 bases separating them. Germline loops: CDR1 SNHLY, CDR2 FYNNEI. The DNA of the CDR3 is TGTGCCAGCAGTAGAAACGGAGCTAACTATGGCTACACCTTC. This gives the protein CASSRNGANYGYTF.

V usage is TRBV6-4 and J usage is TRBJ1-2; D remains ambiguous. The V end lost 0 bases, the J end lost 0 bases, and 8 bases lay between the germline ends. The CDR3 sequence is 15 residues long. Germline lookup yields CDR1 MRHNA and CDR2 SNTAGT. The CDR3 spells CASSDSGGSNYGYTF. The CDR3 DNA reads as TGTGCCAGCAGTGACTCGGGAGGGTCTAACTATGGCTACACCTTC.

The chain carries TRBV20-1 and TRBJ1-6; D gene unclear. This CDR3 is 13 amino acids long. V was cut by 6 bases and J by 6 bases, with 12 bases left in between. Germline V gene sequence: CDR1 DFQATT, CDR2 SNEGSKA (reference sequence). Written as DNA, the CDR3 is TGCAGTGCGGTACGGGAGGCTAATTCACCCCTCCACTTT. This codes for CSAVREANSPLHF.

V gene TRBV12-3 or TRBV12-4 combines with J gene TRBJ2-1; a possible D gene is TRBD2 (6 bases). The CDR3 is 15 amino acids. Trimming left V 7 bases short and J 7 bases short, with 20 bases between. The CDR3 region is CASNLIAAGRNEQFF. The CDR3 nucleotides read TGTGCCAGCAACCTCATAGCGGCCGGGCGAAATGAGCAGTTCTTC.

CDR3 sequence reads: CASSFPTSGGLDTQYF. The CDR3 region has the DNA TGTGCCAGCAGCTTCCCGACTAGCGGGGGCCTAGATACGCAGTATTTT. V and J are TRBV5-6 and TRBJ2-3; 12 nucleotides line up with TRBD2. Germline CDR1 is SGHDT and CDR2 is YYEEEE. Unmatched junction bases numbered 6, after V lost 2 bases and J lost 5 bases. This CDR3 has 16 residues.

J is TRBJ1-1 and V is TRBV4-1; D gene ambiguous. Trimming shortened V by 0 bases and J by 5 bases, and 7 bases separated the two germline ends. The CDR3 spans 13 residues. Germline CDR1 and CDR2: MGHRA and YSYEKL. DNA for the CDR3: TGCGCCAGCAGCCAAGATATAACGACTGAAGCTTTCTTT. This translates into CASSQDITTEAFF.

The chain employs TRBV7-3 and TRBJ2-2; perhaps TRBD2 as D (6 bases). The CDR3 loop spans 15 amino acids. Germline V gene lookup returns CDR1 SGHTA and CDR2 FQGTGA. Trimming left V 2 bases short and J 2 bases short, with 9 bases between. Written as DNA, the CDR3 is TGTGCCAGCAGCTTAGCGGGACTTAACACCGGGGAGCTGTTTTTT. It translates to CASSLAGLNTGELFF.

The rearrangement joins TRBV11-2 to TRBJ2-4; TRBD2 matches at 8 bases. The CDR3 loop spans 16 amino acids. V was clipped by 3 bases and J by 7 bases; unmatched bases: 11. Germline-derived CDR1 and CDR2 are SGHAT and FQNNGV. The DNA for the CDR3 is TGTGCCAGCAGCTTCGGGGGGGCCGCGGTATATAACATTCAGTACTTC. It yields the protein CASSFGGAAVYNIQYF.

The chain uses TRBV27 and TRBJ1-3, with TRBD1 as a possible D gene (5 bases). Germline-derived CDR1 and CDR2 are MNHEY and SMNVEV (reference sequence). CDR3 length equals 13 residues. Trimming stripped 5 bases from V and 2 bases from J, with 7 bases between. The CDR3 reads CASSRGTGNTIYF. The DNA for the CDR3 is TGTGCCAGCAGTAGGGGCACTGGAAACACCATATATTTT.

This rearrangement joins TRBV7-9 to TRBJ2-7; TRBD2 aligns across 9 bases. CDR3 size: 17 residues. The V segment lost 1 base and the J segment 4 bases; nucleotides outside the gene matches: 11. Germline V lookup: CDR1 SEHNR, CDR2 FQNEAQ (reference sequence). CDR3 nucleotide sequence: TGTGCCAGCAGCTTAGTGGGCGTAGCGGGGGAGGATTACGAGCAGTACTTC. The encoded protein is CASSLVGVAGEDYEQYF. Combining the CDR3 with reference TRBV7-9 and TRBJ2-7 gives the whole variable domain DTGVSQNPRHKITKRGQNVTFRCDPISEHNRLYWYRQTLGQGPEFLTYFQNEAQLEKSRLLSDRFSAERPKGSFSTLEIQRTEQGDSAMYLCASSLVGVAGEDYEQYFGPGTRLTVT.

The J gene is TRBJ2-7, the V gene TRBV5-6; D is undetermined. The V gene's germline CDR1 is SGHDT and CDR2 YYEEEE. The CDR3 totals 15 residues. The germline V and J ends were trimmed by 4 bases and 5 bases, with 19 bases remaining between them. CDR3 protein: CASSRPAVQAHEQYF. The CDR3 nucleotides are TGTGCCAGCAGCCGACCCGCTGTCCAGGCCCACGAGCAGTACTTC.

The V gene is TRBV20-1, the J gene TRBJ2-3, with 8 bases lining up with TRBD2. The junction had 18 bases not matched to a gene; V was cut back by 6 bases and J by 4 bases. Germline V CDR1 and CDR2: DFQATT, SNEGSKA (reference sequence). The length of the CDR3 is 17 residues. The CDR3 sequence: CSAQPPSGGLRADTQYF. The DNA of the CDR3 is TGCAGTGCACAACCCCCTTCGGGGGGGCTTAGGGCAGATACGCAGTATTTT.

This chain uses TRBV19 with TRBJ2-2, with D maybe TRBD1 (5 bases). The CDR3 spans 11 residues. Deletions cut 5 bases from V and 16 bases from J, with 14 bases between. Per germline, CDR1 LNHDA and CDR2 SQIVND (reference sequence). The chain's CDR3 is CASSGAGSQFF. The CDR3 DNA follows: TGTGCCAGTAGTGGGGCAGGGTCACAGTTTTTT.

This sequence joins TRBV29-1 and TRBJ2-1, with unresolved D. Trimming removed 7 bases at V and 5 bases at J, with 21 bases between. Germline lookup yields CDR1 SQVTM and CDR2 ANQGSEA. This CDR3 spans 15 amino acids. The CDR3 nucleotides are TGCAGCGCCCTTAAGGACCTCGCTGGGCACAATGAGCAGTTCTTC. It yields the protein CSALKDLAGHNEQFF.

V gene TRBV20-1 combines with J gene TRBJ1-1, with 7 bases that match TRBD1. V was clipped by 2 bases and J by 0 bases; unmatched bases: 6. CDR1 and CDR2 from the germline V gene are DFQATT and SNEGSKA (reference sequence). The CDR3 totals 15 residues. In nucleotides, the CDR3 is TGCAGTGCTAGATCCTGGGACAGTATGAACACTGAAGCTTTCTTT. It translates to CSARSWDSMNTEAFF.

V usage is TRBV2 and J usage is TRBJ2-3; TRBD2 agrees at 13 bases. The CDR3 runs 14 residues. J was trimmed by 12 bases and V by 3 bases; bases with no gene match: 6. In germline, CDR1 is SNHLY, CDR2 FYNNEI. The CDR3 DNA follows: TGTGCCAGCAGTGAGCGGACTAGCGGGGGAATCCAGTATTTT. Protein product: CASSERTSGGIQYF.

V is TRBV27 and J is TRBJ2-5; 10 positions agree with TRBD2. Germline lookup yields CDR1 MNHEY and CDR2 SMNVEV (reference sequence). The V segment lost 5 bases and the J segment 5 bases; nucleotides outside the gene matches: 5. The CDR3 loop spans 14 amino acids. CDR3: CASSTLAGLETQYF. In DNA, the CDR3 is TGTGCCAGCAGTACACTAGCGGGGCTGGAGACCCAGTACTTC.

V and J are TRBV30 and TRBJ1-2; D is unresolved. Trimming took off 1 base at V and 4 bases at J, with 10 bases between the two ends. Germline V gene sequence: CDR1 GTSNPN, CDR2 SVGIG (reference sequence). The CDR3 has 13 residues. In DNA form, the CDR3 reads TGTGCCTGGAGTGGGCAGCAGATCTATGGCTACACCTTC. Amino acids: CAWSGQQIYGYTF.

The chain joins TRBV4-2 to TRBJ2-3; possibly TRBD1 for D (5 bases). This CDR3 comprises 13 residues. Trimming took off 1 base at V and 5 bases at J, with 7 bases between the two ends. The germline V gene has CDR1 LGHNA and CDR2 YNFKEQ. CDR3 protein: CASSQVGEDTQYF. The CDR3 DNA follows: TGTGCCAGCAGCCAAGTAGGGGAAGATACGCAGTATTTT.